This T cell receptor (beta chain) was documented in a study of shared clonotypes between healthy human individuals (TCRdb year 2020). Turning to the overall study: A few men and a couple of women, aged 18 to 49 years, made up the cohort. Libraries were prepared and TCR repertoires were sequenced by different laboratories using diverse techniques, in order to increase sequencing depth and limit assay-specific biases. Between about 0.8 and 9 billion PBMCs per donor were obtained by leukapheresis. Blood TCR repertoires of about five healthy adults were deeply sequenced to estimate repertoire size and the extent of clonotype sharing between individuals. For each donor, CD4 naive and CD4 memory were each run on three plates, CD8 naive on two plates, and CD8 memory on one plate.

Turning to this clone: Its recognized antigen is unknown. Qualities for individual bases were not recorded, and no much larger clone is one base off.

CD8 naive samples consisted of CD45RO-negative cells that were positively selected for CCR7, yielding a CD45RA+CCR7+ population without TemRA cells. Donors were healthy HIV-negative adults with no recently reported acute infections or vaccinations. Only Caucasian adults living in Nashville, Tennessee, USA were represented among the donors. Blood was collected by leukapheresis, and PBMCs were isolated by Ficoll-Histopaque density gradient centrifugation and then cryopreserved in liquid nitrogen vapor phase. Analytical flow cytometry was used to check the purity and quantity of every magnetically sorted T cell population. From each sorted fraction, genomic DNA was isolated and quantified by UV absorbance on a Nanodrop 2000c. Broad study findings and their caveats: Around 5.4% of naive CD4, 3.5% of naive CD8, roughly 2.4% of memory CD4, and more than 0.35% of memory CD8 clonotypes were shared across a few donors. Because the study included only a small number of donors, the genetic and exposure-history diversity represented was limited. Sampling was restricted to blood, and TCR repertoires in tissues likely differ from the TCR repertoires found in blood. Incomplete sequencing was indicated by rarefaction of sorted-subset datasets, despite the large sequencing depth. Based on pairwise subsampling, the degree of clonotype sharing among donors was expected to be affected by sequencing depth. Higher generation probabilities were observed for clonotypes shared by all four sorted-subset donors than for non-shared clonotypes. Naive subsets generally had larger estimated clonotype richness than memory subsets did.

Using the deep immunoSEQ assay, multiplex PCR amplified TCR CDR3 regions from genomic DNA. Extracted genomic DNA from each cell subset was spread evenly across all wells of several immunoSEQ 96-well plates, with each plate serving as a replicate. For sorted subsets, 200 ng of genomic DNA, equivalent to some 30,000 T cell genomes, went into each replicate PCR. Purified libraries were quantified with a Qubit 3.0 fluorometer, sized on a Bioanalyzer 2100, and re-quantified with the KAPA Library Quantification kit. Each immunoSEQ 96-well plate was sequenced on its own single-read 150-cycle Illumina NextSeq 550 flow cell. The authors' pipeline ran thus. Because only junctional sequences without quality scores were contained in the immunoSEQ output, filtering matching that applied to full-length reads could not be performed. Sequences were annotated with PyIR, a Python wrapper for IgBLAST v1.9, and V/J genes and CDR3 were assigned using IMGT germline references. Reads with weak V/J assignments (E-value above 1e-6), missing CDR3, stop codons, out-of-frame junctions, or ambiguous translated residues were removed. V3J clonotypes were defined by identical inferred V gene, J gene, and CDR3 amino acid sequence. To compute the percentage overlap between repertoires, the number of shared unique clonotypes was divided by the size of the smaller repertoire. Richness of each repertoire was evaluated using RTK rarefaction, the Chao1 estimator, and Recon v2.1 estimates of unobserved clonotypes. Generation probabilities for all TCRbeta clonotypes obtained by the gDNA method from a handful of donors were computed using OLGA. In TCRdb, the immuneACCESS table is reduced to in-frame sequences with V and J assigned. These tables do not hold every clone; where another copy was compared, an unresolved V gene accounts for under half, and the others remain unexplained. V, J and clone size were drawn from that table, and D and trimming were deduced from the DNA. Across this sample there are just over 2,000,000 clones, with about 95% seen only once. The ten largest make up more than 0.95% of the sample.

CDR1 and CDR2 were assigned from the germline V gene as MNHEY and SVGAGI. V gives up 6 bases and J gives up 3 bases, and the segment between their germline ends measures 15 bases. From the cysteine up to the phenylalanine, the CDR3 has a length of 15 residues. Only CDR3 DNA remains: 45 bases, in frame from the first base. The clonotype was recovered from a man aged 18 to 30 in good health. The sample comprised naive CD8+ T cells sorted from blood. The intended sense of this specimen's cell subset or site label: CD45RA+CCR7+. The chain is assembled from TRBV6-5 and TRBJ2-1, with TRBD1 perhaps the D gene, on 6 matching bases. For the CDR3, the sequence is CASRPQAGVYNEQFF. The nucleotide sequence reads as follows: TGTGCCAGCAGGCCTCAGGCAGGGGTCTACAATGAGCAGTTCTTC.